The 20 T cell receptor beta chains listed next were all sequenced from one sample in a study of T-cell reconstitution after alpha-beta-depleted transplantation in children. Preparing the TCRbeta library involved the use of unique molecular identifiers. Each CDR3 protein is one row after TCRdb ran MiXCR on the PCR reads. The sample contains approximately 270,000 distinct CDR3 sequences, more than 20% of which appear only once. Sequencing was performed on PBMCs, mostly from graft donor cells, taken 360 days after TCRalphabeta/CD19-depleted stem cell transplant. These receptor sequences come from a female patient aged 2-9 years who had a stem cell transplant for congenital amegakaryocytic thrombocytopenia, so the T cells may come from the graft donor.

This clonotype was seen only a few times. The rearrangement links TRBV4-1 to TRBJ1-2, with D unclear. The CDR3 spans 21 residues. V dropped 0 bases and J dropped 0 bases, with 26 bases sitting between them. Germline V gives CDR1 MGHRA, CDR2 YSYEKL. CDR3 DNA sequence: TGCGCCAGCAGCCAAGAGTATGGGTTAGGGTTTTCGATTCGCTCTAACTATGGCTACACCTTC. Translation gives CASSQEYGLGFSIRSNYGYTF.

This clonotype was found a few times. The chain employs TRBV20-1 and TRBJ2-3; possible D gene TRBD1, 5 bases. With 0 bases removed from V and 4 bases from J, the gap between germline ends came to 20 bases. The CDR3 has 17 residues. Germline CDR1 reads DFQATT; CDR2 reads SNEGSKA (reference sequence). CDR3 DNA sequence: TGCAGTGCTAGAGATTTAGGGTCGAGCAGGGCCCCAGATACGCAGTATTTT. Translation gives CSARDLGSSRAPDTQYF.

This clonotype has only a few counts. The chain joins TRBV28 to TRBJ2-5, with unresolved D. The V gene's germline CDR1 is MDHEN and CDR2 SYDVKM. CDR3 length: 14 residues. The V end was cut by 2 bases, the J end by 5 bases, with 12 bases between. CDR3 sequence (DNA): TGTGCCAGCAGTTTAGGTGGCCCATTGGAGACCCAGTACTTC. Its translation: CASSLGGPLETQYF.

The chain links TRBV15 to TRBJ2-3; D is perhaps TRBD2 (6 bases). The CDR3 is 14 amino acids. Between the trimmed V and J ends, which lost 2 bases and 5 bases, there was a span of 11 bases. Germline CDR1 LNHNV, CDR2 YYDKDF (reference sequence). CDR3 amino acids: CATSRLRGGDTQYF. For the CDR3, the DNA is TGTGCCACCAGCAGACTACGGGGAGGAGATACGCAGTATTTT.

The chain links TRBV19 to TRBJ2-1; the D gene could be TRBD1 or TRBD2 (5 bases each). The germline V gene encodes CDR1 LNHDA and CDR2 SQIVND (reference sequence). CDR3 size: 19 residues. With 7 bases removed from V and 9 bases from J, the gap between germline ends came to 34 bases. CDR3 region: CASNSGWGKLSPDPGEQFF. The CDR3, as DNA: TGTGCCAGTAATTCGGGGTGGGGGAAACTCTCACCCGACCCGGGTGAGCAGTTCTTC.

This clonotype was observed a few times. This chain connects TRBV20-1 to TRBJ1-1, with a tentative D call TRBD1 (5 bases). Germline V CDR1 and CDR2: DFQATT, SNEGSKA (reference sequence). Between the trimmed V and J ends, which lost 0 bases and 9 bases, there was a span of 14 bases. The CDR3 spans 13 residues. The CDR3, as DNA: TGCAGTGCTAGAGAAGAGGGGTGGGGAAAAGCTTTCTTT. Its translation is CSAREEGWGKAFF.

This clonotype was seen ten or more times. V usage is TRBV24-1 and J usage is TRBJ2-2; D is perhaps TRBD2 (5 bases). Germline V gene data show CDR1 as KGHDR and CDR2 as SFDVKD. V was clipped by 5 bases and J by 6 bases, with 15 bases between them. The CDR3 extends over 15 amino acids. The CDR3 reads CATSGDWRRPGELFF. CDR3 in DNA: TGTGCCACCAGTGGCGACTGGCGGAGGCCCGGGGAGCTGTTTTTT.

There are a few counts of this clonotype. This chain links TRBV6-1 with TRBJ2-3; 10 bases align to TRBD2. CDR1 is MNHNS, CDR2 SASEGT, per germline. Trimming at V came to 6 bases and at J to 1 base, leaving 16 bases not matched to a gene. CDR3 length: 19 residues. CDR3 sequence: CASSRTSGRTAPGTDTQYF. CDR3 sequence (DNA): TGTGCCAGCAGCAGGACTAGCGGCCGAACGGCTCCGGGCACAGATACGCAGTATTTT.

The gene calls are TRBV3-1 and TRBJ1-1; no definite D call. V lost 0 bases and J lost 4, with 15 bases in between. The CDR3 runs to 16 residues. CDR1 and CDR2 from the germline V gene are LGHDT and YNNKEL (reference sequence). The CDR3 reads CASSQDMATLGTEAFF. In DNA form, the CDR3 reads TGTGCCAGCAGCCAAGATATGGCTACCCTGGGCACTGAAGCTTTCTTT.

J is TRBJ2-7 and V is TRBV4-3; D is ambiguous. CDR1 is LGHNA, CDR2 YSLEER, per germline. The germline V and J ends were trimmed by 4 bases and 0 bases, with 10 bases remaining between them. This CDR3 spans 14 amino acids. The CDR3 sequence is CASSPQDRSYEQYF. CDR3 nucleotide sequence: TGCGCCAGCAGCCCCCAGGACCGCTCCTACGAGCAGTACTTC.

This clonotype was counted at least ten times. The gene calls are TRBV12-3 or TRBV12-4 and TRBJ2-1; 8 bases match TRBD2. The CDR3 has 14 residues. V lost 7 bases, J lost 3 bases, and 5 bases stayed unmatched. The CDR3 here is CASTISGIYNEQFF. As DNA, the CDR3 is TGTGCCAGCACCATTAGCGGGATCTACAATGAGCAGTTCTTC.

This clonotype has just a few counts. The rearrangement links TRBV12-3 or TRBV12-4 to TRBJ1-5; weak D call: TRBD1 (6 bases). The CDR3 sequence is 15 residues long. V was cut by 3 bases and J by 5 bases, with 14 bases left in between. CDR3 amino acids: CASSFGGRLYQPQHF. The CDR3 nucleotides read TGTGCCAGCAGTTTTGGGGGGCGGCTTTATCAGCCCCAGCATTTT.

This rearrangement joins TRBV7-3 to TRBJ2-5; D perhaps matches TRBD2 (6 bases). The CDR3 totals 19 residues. The germline V gene has CDR1 SGHTA and CDR2 FQGTGA. Trimming shortened V by 1 base and J by 0 bases, and 21 bases separated the two germline ends. The CDR3 sequence is CASSLRGGTLAPYQETQYF. CDR3 DNA: TGTGCCAGCAGCTTAAGGGGCGGGACCCTAGCACCATACCAAGAGACCCAGTACTTC.

This chain joins TRBV3-1 and TRBJ1-1; D perhaps matches TRBD1 (6 bases). The CDR3 has 18 residues. V lost 3 bases and J 1 base, leaving 21 bases between the germline ends. CDR1 and CDR2 (germline): LGHDT, YNNKEL (reference sequence). The CDR3 reads CASSHLSQGYPKNTEAFF. The CDR3 DNA sequence: TGTGCCAGCAGCCATCTATCGCAGGGGTATCCTAAGAACACTGAAGCTTTCTTT.

This chain joins TRBV28 and TRBJ2-7; D unresolved. The CDR3 sequence is 14 residues long. V was shortened by 3 bases and J by 0 bases, with 9 bases between the two germline ends. The germline CDR1 and CDR2 sequences are MDHEN and SYDVKM. In nucleotides, the CDR3 is TGTGCCAGCAGTTTCGGGTCTAACTCCTACGAGCAGTACTTC. Its translation is CASSFGSNSYEQYF.

The chain uses TRBV19 and TRBJ1-1, with TRBD1 as a possible D gene (5 bases). V lost 4 bases, J lost 3 bases, and 15 bases lay in between. The CDR3 has 15 amino acids. Germline assignment: CDR1 LNHDA and CDR2 SQIVND (reference sequence). The CDR3 DNA follows: TGTGCCAGTAGTACAACCAGGAAAGGGGACACTGAAGCTTTCTTT. Translation gives CASSTTRKGDTEAFF. Based on the CDR3 plus reference TRBV19 and TRBJ1-1, the full variable domain is DGGITQSPKYLFRKEGQNVTLSCEQNLNHDAMYWYRQDPGQGLRLIYYSQIVNDFQKGDIAEGYSVSREKKESFPLTVTSAQKNPTAFYLCASSTTRKGDTEAFFGQGTRLTVV.

This clonotype was seen a few times. This chain's CDR3 is CSADTRGETQYF. The CDR3 DNA follows: TGCAGTGCTGACACGAGGGGTGAGACCCAGTACTTC. The chain links TRBV20-1 to TRBJ2-5; D tentatively fits TRBD1 or TRBD2 (5 bases each). The CDR3 has 12 amino acids. V lost 5 bases and J lost 5, with 12 bases in between. The germline V gene encodes CDR1 DFQATT and CDR2 SNEGSKA (reference sequence).

The chain joins TRBV29-1 to TRBJ2-3; D unclear. This CDR3 is built from 11 residues. The germline gives CDR1 SQVTM, CDR2 ANQGSEA. Deletions cut 2 bases from V and 6 bases from J, with 6 bases between. The CDR3: CSVESTDTQYF. CDR3 coding DNA: TGCAGCGTTGAATCCACCGATACGCAGTATTTT.

The chain combines TRBV24-1 with TRBJ2-7; D may be TRBD1 (5 bases). CDR1 and CDR2 (germline): KGHDR, SFDVKD. V lost 6 bases, J lost 3 bases, and 17 bases lay in between. This CDR3 has 15 amino acids. The CDR3 region is CATSSALQARYEQYF. The CDR3 DNA sequence: TGTGCCACCAGTTCCGCCCTACAGGCCCGCTACGAGCAGTACTTC.

Comments on this clonotype: A read error is possible here, since a much larger clone lies one base away. This rearrangement joins TRBV7-6 to TRBJ1-1; D may be TRBD1 (5 bases). V lost 0 bases to trimming and J lost 0 bases, with 8 bases between them. Germline V gene lookup returns CDR1 SGHVS and CDR2 FNYEAQ. The CDR3 loop spans 15 amino acids. As DNA, the CDR3 is TGTGCCAGCAGCTTAGCGGGACTCGTGAACACTGAAGCTTTCTTT. Protein: CASSLAGLVNTEAFF. Together with reference TRBV7-6 and TRBJ1-1, the CDR3 gives the full variable domain: GAGVSQSPRYKVTKRGQDVALRCDPISGHVSLYWYRQALGQGPEFLTYFNYEAQQDKSGLPNDRFSAERPEGSISTLTIQRTEQRDSAMYRCASSLAGLVNTEAFFGQGTRLTVV.